Described below is a single TCR beta chain sequence and its context. Its antigen is currently unknown. Libraries were prepared by immunoSEQ multiplex PCR; TCRdb keeps only in-frame clonotypes and omits some of them. Among about 82,000 clones listed, 95% were seen once. This sample is drawn from a study of cytomegalovirus exposure and HLA in healthy donors. Notes on the study in general: For most TCR sequences rarity was the rule, although some public TCRs occurred in many donors.

The donors were members of the validation cohort comprising over a hundred subjects, separate from the approximately 630-subject first cohort. V was cut by 3 bases and J by 3 bases, with 15 bases left in between. The CDR3 totals 16 residues. CDR1 and CDR2 from the germline V gene are MNHEY and SMNVEV (reference sequence). The chain joins TRBV27 to TRBJ1-5; no clear D gene. Sequencing input: PBMCs. The clonotype was recovered from a woman between 18 and 29 years old in good health and CMV-seronegative. For the CDR3, the DNA is TGTGCCAGCAGTTTGACGGGGAAGGGCTTCAATCAGCCCCAGCATTTT. It codes for CASSLTGKGFNQPQHF.